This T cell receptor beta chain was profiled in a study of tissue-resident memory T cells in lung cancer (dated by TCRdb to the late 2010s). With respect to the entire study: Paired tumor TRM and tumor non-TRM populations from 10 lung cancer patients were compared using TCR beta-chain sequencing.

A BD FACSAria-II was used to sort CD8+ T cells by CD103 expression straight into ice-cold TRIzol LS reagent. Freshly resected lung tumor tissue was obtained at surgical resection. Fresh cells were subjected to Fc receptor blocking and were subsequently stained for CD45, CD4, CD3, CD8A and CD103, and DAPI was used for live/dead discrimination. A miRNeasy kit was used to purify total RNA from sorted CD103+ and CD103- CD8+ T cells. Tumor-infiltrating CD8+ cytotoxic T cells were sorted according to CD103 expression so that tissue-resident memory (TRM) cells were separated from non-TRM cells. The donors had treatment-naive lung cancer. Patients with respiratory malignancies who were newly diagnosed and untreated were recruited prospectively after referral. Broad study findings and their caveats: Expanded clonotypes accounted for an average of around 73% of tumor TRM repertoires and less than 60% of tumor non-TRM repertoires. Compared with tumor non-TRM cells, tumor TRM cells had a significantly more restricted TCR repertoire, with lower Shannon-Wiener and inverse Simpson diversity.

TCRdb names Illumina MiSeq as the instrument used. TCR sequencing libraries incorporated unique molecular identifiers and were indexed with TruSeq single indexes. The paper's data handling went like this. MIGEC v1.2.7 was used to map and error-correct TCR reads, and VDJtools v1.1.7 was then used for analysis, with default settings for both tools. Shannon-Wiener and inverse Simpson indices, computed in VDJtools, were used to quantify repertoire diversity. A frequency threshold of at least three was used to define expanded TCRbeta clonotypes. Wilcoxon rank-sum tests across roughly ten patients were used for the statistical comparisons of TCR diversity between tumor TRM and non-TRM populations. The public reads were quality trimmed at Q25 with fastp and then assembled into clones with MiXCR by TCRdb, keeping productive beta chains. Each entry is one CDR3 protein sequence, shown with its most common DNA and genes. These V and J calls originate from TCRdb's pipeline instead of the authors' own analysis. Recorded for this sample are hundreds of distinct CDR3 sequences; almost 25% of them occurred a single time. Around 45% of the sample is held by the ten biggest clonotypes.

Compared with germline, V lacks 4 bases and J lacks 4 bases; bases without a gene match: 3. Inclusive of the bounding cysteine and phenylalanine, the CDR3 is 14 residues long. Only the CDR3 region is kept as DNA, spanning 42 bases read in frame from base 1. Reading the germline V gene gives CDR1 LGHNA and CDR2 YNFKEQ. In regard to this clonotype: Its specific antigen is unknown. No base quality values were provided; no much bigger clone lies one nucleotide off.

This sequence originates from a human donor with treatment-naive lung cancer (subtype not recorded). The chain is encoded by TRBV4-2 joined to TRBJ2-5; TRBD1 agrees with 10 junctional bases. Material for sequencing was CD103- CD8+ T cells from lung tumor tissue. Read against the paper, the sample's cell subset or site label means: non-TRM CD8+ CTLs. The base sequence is TGTGCCAGCAGCCTTGGGACAGGGGCAGAGACCCAGTACTTC. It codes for CASSLGTGAETQYF.